This T cell receptor beta chain appears in the sequencing data of a study of control samples from healthy donors and cancer patients. Only in-frame clones appear in the TCRdb table, and some are missing; sequencing was by immunoSEQ multiplex PCR. The repertoire holds about 180,000 clones, with roughly 89% as singletons. Trimming shortened V by 2 bases and J by 1 base, and 3 bases separated the two germline ends. Germline values: CDR1 SGHNT, CDR2 YYREEE (reference sequence). The CDR3 loop spans 13 amino acids. The chain is built from TRBV5-4 and TRBJ2-2; no clear D gene. Source material: blood. This sequence originates from a woman aged 45 to 65 in good health. The CDR3 DNA follows: TGTGCCAGCAGCTTTCGGAACACCGGGGAGCTGTTTTTT. Its translation is CASSFRNTGELFF.